This T cell receptor beta chain appears in the sequencing data of a study of CD8+ T cells in alopecia areata (dated by TCRdb to 2017 to 2018). At the level of the whole study: The treated patients, all with moderate-to-severe alopecia areata, were enrolled in an open-label pilot trial of oral tofacitinib given at 5 to 10 mg twice daily. Patients received tofacitinib for 6 to 18 months and were then followed off drug for 6 months to check for delayed response and recurrence. In treated patients, disease severity was measured using the SALT score, which gives the percentage of scalp surface area affected. In both human patients and the C3H/HeJ mouse model, the study applied high-throughput TCRbeta sequencing to look at T cell clonal expansion in alopecia areata. Human TCRbeta sequencing covered scalp tissue and sorted CD4+ and CD8+ peripheral blood T cells from patchy and totalis/universalis alopecia areata patients and healthy controls. Patients on tofacitinib were biopsied at baseline and after 4 and 24 weeks of treatment, and several of the patients also had a later scalp biopsy. Clonality in the scalp was compared among normal scalp (n=4), patchy alopecia areata scalp (n=8), and alopecia totalis/universalis scalp (n=8). RNA was extracted with the PAXgene miRNA kit for fixed scalp, the miRNeasy kit for PBMCs, and the RNeasy kit for mouse skin. TCRbeta CDR3 regions were amplified by immunoSEQ multiplex PCR using 35 Vbeta forward and 13 Jbeta reverse primers.

The CDR3 covers 14 residues, taking in both the cysteine and the phenylalanine. The entry retains the CDR3 DNA only, 42 bases that are in frame from base 1. The trim is 4 bases for V and 4 bases for J, with a gap of 12 bases between the germline ends. Via the germline V gene, CDR1 is SGHDT and CDR2 YYEEEE. Concerning this clone: Its specific antigen is unknown. No per-base quality is available; no much larger clone lies one base away.

Paper-wide results and their limitations: With tofacitinib, both scalp clonality and the number of expanded CD8+ clones among the top 100 scalp clones went down significantly. Scalp TCR repertoire analysis is complicated because resident alphabeta T cells in normal human skin are also sequenced, whereas mouse skin is dominated by gammadelta T cells. Many expanded lesional clones persisted in scalp and blood during tofacitinib treatment, which may partly explain relapse after stopping treatment. Because the treated cohort was small and had just a single nonresponder, larger studies are needed to establish links between baseline CD8+ expansion and response. Compared with normal scalp, lesional scalp, particularly in alopecia totalis/universalis, had higher clonality and more expanded CD8+ clones, which suggests antigenic drive. TCR sequences shared between patients were less clear than in mice, possibly partly because of HLA diversity in the patient population.

Library preparation was by the immunoSEQ multiplex PCR assay. RNA was extracted from all samples and reverse transcribed into cDNA as template for TCR sequencing. First-strand cDNA was synthesized with SuperScript III using a 2:1 mix of oligo-dT and random hexamers. Amplification bias was assessed with a synthetic immune receptor repertoire, and residual bias was removed computationally. Under the source paper's analysis protocol: Raw reads were preprocessed to remove errors, and CDR3 was defined according to IMGT conventions as the region from the conserved cysteine to phenylalanine. Clonality was computed by normalizing Shannon entropy by log2 of the number of productive unique TCRs and subtracting the result from 1. Whether scalp clones were CD4 or CD8 was inferred by matching scalp TCRbeta sequences against CD4 and CD8 repertoires sorted from blood. Not all clones reach the TCRdb copy of this immuneACCESS table, which keeps in-frame sequences only. Checked studies attribute under half of the gap to unresolved V genes and leave the rest unexplained. V and J calls and clone size follow that table, whereas D and trimming were derived from the DNA. In all, the sample holds some 160,000 clones, and 50% to 70% of those were seen once. Approximately 0.9% of the sample goes to the ten largest clones.

The time point label, read with the paper, signifies: four to five weeks on oral tofacitinib. Read against the paper, the sample's treatment or condition label means: oral pan-JAK inhibitor, 5-10 mg twice daily. Peripheral blood and lesional scalp punch biopsies were obtained from patients with alopecia areata. PBMCs were isolated by density centrifugation and stained for CD3, CD4 and CD8, and CD4+ and CD8+ T cells were sorted on a FACSAria. The specimen was CD4+ T cells sorted from blood, collected at week 4, from a patient treated with tofacitinib. The sequence was collected from a human donor with alopecia areata. The V gene is TRBV5-6 and the J gene is TRBJ1-5; TRBD1 might be the D gene, on 6 matching bases. The bases read TGTGCCAGCAGCGAATACAGGGCTAATCAGCCCCAGCATTTT. Translation gives CASSEYRANQPQHF.